This note documents a single T cell receptor (beta chain) sequence. CDR3 length: 16 amino acids. J gave up 1 base and V 1 base, and 0 bases lay outside the gene matches. Germline V gene sequence: CDR1 KGHDR, CDR2 SFDVKD. This record belongs to a study of control samples from healthy donors and cancer patients. Clones were sequenced by immunoSEQ multiplex PCR, and TCRdb holds only the in-frame ones, with some missing. The sample shows 110,000 to 150,000 clones, around nine tenths of them seen only once. The chain links TRBV24-1 to TRBJ2-1, with TRBD2 matching over 10 bases. This TCR came from a man between 25 and 39 years old in good health. Sample: blood. The CDR3 sequence is CATSDLLAGSYNEQFF. DNA for the CDR3: TGTGCCACCAGTGATTTACTAGCGGGATCCTACAATGAGCAGTTCTTC.